This entry lists 14 T cell receptor beta chains sequenced from one sample in a study of yellow fever vaccine responses in identical twins. TCRdb analysed the RT-PCR reads with MiXCR anew, one entry per CDR3 protein. The sample has around 7,700 distinct CDR3 sequences, about 82% seen once; the top ten hold more than 0.95%. The input for sequencing was T cells from blood (PBMCs), unsorted or a sorted subset (not recorded which), taken before or after yellow fever vaccination (not recorded which). The receptors originated from a woman younger than 35 who received the yellow fever vaccine.

The chain couples TRBV7-2 to TRBJ2-3; tentative D call: TRBD2 (5 bases). Trimming took 3 bases from V and 4 from J, leaving 5 bases between them. CDR1 and CDR2 (germline): SGHTA, FQGNSA. The CDR3 is made up of 12 amino acids. The CDR3 region has the DNA TGTGCCAGCAGCTTTAGCGCAGATACGCAGTATTTT. Residues: CASSFSADTQYF.

The rearrangement joins TRBV6-5 to TRBJ1-2, with D possibly matching TRBD1 (5 bases). Germline V CDR1 and CDR2: MNHEY, SVGAGI. This CDR3 region has 18 residues. The V gene lost 0 bases and the J gene lost 1 base, with 18 bases spanning the gap. The CDR3 here is CASSYSGLSGTINYGYTF. For the CDR3, the DNA is TGTGCCAGCAGTTACTCGGGTCTATCCGGGACCATTAACTATGGCTACACCTTC.

This chain joins TRBV7-1 and TRBJ1-4; TRBD1 is a possible D gene (6 bases). TRBV7-1 is designated an ORF whose function remains uncertain. V lost 2 bases to trimming and J lost 2 bases, with 6 bases between them. This CDR3 spans 14 amino acids. The CDR3 loop is CASSSQGTNEKLFF. CDR3 nucleotide sequence: TGTGCCAGCAGCTCACAGGGGACTAATGAAAAACTGTTTTTT.

The V call is TRBV10-3, the J call TRBJ1-5; weak D call: TRBD1 (6 bases). CDR1 and CDR2 (germline): ENHRY, SYGVKD. The V end was cut by 4 bases, the J end by 4 bases, with 11 bases between. This CDR3 spans 14 amino acids. The CDR3 loop reads CAISAARGNQPQHF. Here the CDR3 DNA reads TGTGCCATCAGTGCGGCCAGGGGAAATCAGCCCCAGCATTTT.

V is TRBV29-1 and J is TRBJ1-2; possibly TRBD1 for D (5 bases). Germline V gene sequence: CDR1 SQVTM, CDR2 ANQGSEA. The V and J ends lost 7 bases and 4 bases respectively, with 19 bases between them. This CDR3 has 14 residues. CDR3 sequence reads: CSAHAGTQSYGYTF. In DNA form, the CDR3 reads TGCAGCGCCCATGCCGGGACTCAATCCTATGGCTACACCTTC.

This clonotype came up once. The chain employs TRBV11-3 and TRBJ2-1; 10 positions agree with TRBD2. V gave up 5 bases and J gave up 6 bases; unmatched junction bases: 10. The germline V gene has CDR1 SGHNT and CDR2 YENEEA. The CDR3 runs 16 residues. Here the CDR3 reads CASSLQIAGGGNEQFF. The CDR3 region has the DNA TGTGCCAGCAGCCTACAAATAGCGGGAGGAGGCAATGAGCAGTTCTTC.

CDR3 DNA sequence: TGTGCCACCACTTTACTAGCGGTCCATGAGCAGTTCTTC. Amino acids: CATTLLAVHEQFF. V gene TRBV24-1 combines with J gene TRBJ2-1, with 8 positions matching TRBD2. Germline loops: CDR1 KGHDR, CDR2 SFDVKD. V was clipped by 8 bases and J by 8 bases; unmatched bases: 7. This CDR3 comprises 13 residues.

The chain couples TRBV28 to TRBJ2-7, with D possibly TRBD2 on 6 matching bases. The CDR3 totals 13 residues. V was shortened by 4 bases and J by 4 bases, with 11 bases between the two germline ends. CDR1 MDHEN and CDR2 SYDVKM come from the germline V gene. The CDR3 bases are TGTGCCAGCAGTTCCGAACTAGCTTACGAGCAGTACTTC. It is translated as CASSSELAYEQYF.

The J gene is TRBJ2-3, the V gene TRBV7-3, with D possibly matching TRBD2 (5 bases). CDR3 length equals 15 residues. Trimming cost V 1 base and J 3 bases, with 11 bases left between them. From germline, CDR1 is SGHTA and CDR2 FQGTGA. The CDR3 region has the DNA TGTGCCAGCAGCTTAAGTCCGGGGTTTACAGATACGCAGTATTTT. This sequence encodes CASSLSPGFTDTQYF.

The chain links TRBV11-3 to TRBJ2-7; 7 nucleotides match TRBD2. V lost 3 bases, J lost 4 bases, and 3 bases stayed unmatched. The V gene's germline CDR1 is SGHNT and CDR2 YENEEA. The CDR3 has 13 amino acids. DNA for the CDR3: TGTGCCAGCAGCTTTGGGAGGGCGTACGAGCAGTACTTC. It codes for CASSFGRAYEQYF. The variable domain in full, with the rest retrieved from reference TRBV11-3 and TRBJ2-7, is EAGVVQSPRYKIIEKKQPVAFWCNPISGHNTLYWYLQNLGQGPELLIRYENEEAVDDSQLPKDRFSAERLKGVDSTLKIQPAELGDSAVYLCASSFGRAYEQYFGPGTRLTVT.

This chain joins TRBV27 and TRBJ2-3; no clear D. The CDR3 loop spans 16 amino acids. V dropped 3 bases and J dropped 0 bases, with 13 bases sitting between them. Germline loops: CDR1 MNHEY, CDR2 SMNVEV (reference sequence). In DNA, the CDR3 is TGTGCCAGCAGTTTGCGAGGTCTCGATAGCACAGATACGCAGTATTTT. Translating it yields CASSLRGLDSTDTQYF.

This rearrangement joins TRBV11-1 to TRBJ1-1, with 8 nucleotides matching TRBD1. The CDR3 has 15 amino acids. V lost 7 bases to trimming and J lost 1 base; unmatched junction nucleotides: 8. CDR1 is SGHAT and CDR2 is FQDESV in the germline V gene (reference sequence). The CDR3 DNA reads TGTGCCAGCAACCAACCTGGGACAGGGAACACTGAAGCTTTCTTT. Its protein is CASNQPGTGNTEAFF. The whole variable domain, remainder taken from reference TRBV11-1 and TRBJ1-1, is EAEVAQSPRYKITEKSQAVAFWCDPISGHATLYWYRQILGQGPELLVQFQDESVVDDSQLPKDRFSAERLKGVDSTLKIQPAELGDSAMYLCASNQPGTGNTEAFFGQGTRLTVV.

The V gene is TRBV7-9, the J gene TRBJ2-7, with 10 bases fitting TRBD1. Germline-derived CDR1 and CDR2 are SEHNR and FQNEAQ (reference sequence). V trimming: 2 bases; J trimming: 0 bases; junction bases outside the gene matches: 4. The CDR3 is 16 amino acids. As DNA, the CDR3 is TGTGCCAGCAGCTTACCCGGGACAGGGGTCTCCTACGAGCAGTACTTC. Its translation is CASSLPGTGVSYEQYF.

This chain joins TRBV11-1 and TRBJ2-1; 8 nucleotides align to TRBD2. CDR1 is SGHAT and CDR2 is FQDESV in the germline V gene (reference sequence). The CDR3 covers 15 residues. The V segment lost 0 bases and the J segment 7 bases; nucleotides outside the gene matches: 5. The CDR3 bases are TGTGCCAGCAGCTTAGCTATCCGACTAGCGAATGAGCAGTTCTTC. As protein: CASSLAIRLANEQFF.